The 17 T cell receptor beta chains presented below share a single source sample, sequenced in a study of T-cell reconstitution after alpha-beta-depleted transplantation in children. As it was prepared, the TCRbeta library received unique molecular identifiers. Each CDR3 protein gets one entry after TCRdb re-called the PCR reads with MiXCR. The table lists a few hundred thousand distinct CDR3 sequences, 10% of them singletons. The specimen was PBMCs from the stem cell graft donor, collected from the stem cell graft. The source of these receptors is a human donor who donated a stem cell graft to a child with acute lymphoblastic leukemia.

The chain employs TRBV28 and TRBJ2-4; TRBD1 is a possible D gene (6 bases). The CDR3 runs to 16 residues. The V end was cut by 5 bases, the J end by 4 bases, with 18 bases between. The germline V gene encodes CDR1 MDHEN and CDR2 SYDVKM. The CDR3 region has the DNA TGTGCCAGCAGTCGCAACGCCAGGGGTGGGAAAAACATTCAGTACTTC. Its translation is CASSRNARGGKNIQYF.

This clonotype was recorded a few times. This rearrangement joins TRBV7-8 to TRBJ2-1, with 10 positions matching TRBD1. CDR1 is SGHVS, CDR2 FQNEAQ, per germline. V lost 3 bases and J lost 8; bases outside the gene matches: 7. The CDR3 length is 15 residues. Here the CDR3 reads CASSLGTGVVDEQFF. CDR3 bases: TGTGCCAGCAGCTTGGGGACAGGGGTTGTCGATGAGCAGTTCTTC.

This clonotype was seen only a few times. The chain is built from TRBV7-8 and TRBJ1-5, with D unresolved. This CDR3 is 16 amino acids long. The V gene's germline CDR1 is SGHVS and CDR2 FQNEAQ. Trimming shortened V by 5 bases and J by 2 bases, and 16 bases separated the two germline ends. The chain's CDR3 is CASSPGPRAGNQPQHF. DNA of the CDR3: TGTGCCAGCAGCCCAGGACCACGGGCCGGCAATCAGCCCCAGCATTTT.

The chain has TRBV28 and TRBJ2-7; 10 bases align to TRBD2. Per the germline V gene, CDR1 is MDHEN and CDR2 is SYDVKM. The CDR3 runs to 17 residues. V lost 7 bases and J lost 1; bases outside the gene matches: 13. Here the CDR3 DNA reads TGTGCCAGCATCCGAGTAGCGGGAGGTCGTGGGTCCTACGAGCAGTACTTC. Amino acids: CASIRVAGGRGSYEQYF.

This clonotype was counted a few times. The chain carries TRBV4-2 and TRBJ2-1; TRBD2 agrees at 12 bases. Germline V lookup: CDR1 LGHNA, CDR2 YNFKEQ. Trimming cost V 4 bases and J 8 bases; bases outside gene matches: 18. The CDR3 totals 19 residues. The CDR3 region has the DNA TGTGCCAGCAGCCCGCGGGGGACACGGGCTAGCGGGAGGGCCGATGAGCAGTTCTTC. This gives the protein CASSPRGTRASGRADEQFF.

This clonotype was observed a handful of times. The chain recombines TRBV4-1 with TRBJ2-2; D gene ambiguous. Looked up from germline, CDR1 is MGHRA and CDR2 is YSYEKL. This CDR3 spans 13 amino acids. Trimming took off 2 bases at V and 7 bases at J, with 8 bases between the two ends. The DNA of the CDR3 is TGCGCCAGCAGCCAATTAGCAGGCGGGGAGCTGTTTTTT. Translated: CASSQLAGGELFF.

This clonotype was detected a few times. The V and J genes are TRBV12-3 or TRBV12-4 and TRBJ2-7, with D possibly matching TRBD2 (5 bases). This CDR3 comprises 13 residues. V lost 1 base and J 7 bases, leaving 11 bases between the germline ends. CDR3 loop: CASSLDPGWEQYF. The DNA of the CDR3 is TGTGCCAGCAGTTTAGATCCGGGGTGGGAGCAGTACTTC.

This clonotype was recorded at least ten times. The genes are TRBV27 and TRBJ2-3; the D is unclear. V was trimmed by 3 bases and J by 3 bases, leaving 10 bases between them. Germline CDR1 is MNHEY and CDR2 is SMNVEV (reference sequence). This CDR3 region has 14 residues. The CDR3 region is CASSFIPGTDTQYF. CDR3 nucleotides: TGTGCCAGCAGTTTTATTCCTGGTACAGATACGCAGTATTTT.

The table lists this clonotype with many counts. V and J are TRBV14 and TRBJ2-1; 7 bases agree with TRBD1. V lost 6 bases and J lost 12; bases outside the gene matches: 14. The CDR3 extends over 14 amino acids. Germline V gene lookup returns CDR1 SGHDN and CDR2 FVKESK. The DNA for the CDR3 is TGTGCCAGCAGTCATTCCGGGACAGCTTTTGGGCAGTTCTTC. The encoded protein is CASSHSGTAFGQFF.

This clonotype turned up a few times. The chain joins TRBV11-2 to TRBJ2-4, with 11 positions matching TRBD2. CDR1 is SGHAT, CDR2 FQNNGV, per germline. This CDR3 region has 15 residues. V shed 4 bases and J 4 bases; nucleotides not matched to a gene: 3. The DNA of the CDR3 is TGTGCCAGCAGCTCTCGGACTAGCGGGAAAAACATTCAGTACTTC. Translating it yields CASSSRTSGKNIQYF.

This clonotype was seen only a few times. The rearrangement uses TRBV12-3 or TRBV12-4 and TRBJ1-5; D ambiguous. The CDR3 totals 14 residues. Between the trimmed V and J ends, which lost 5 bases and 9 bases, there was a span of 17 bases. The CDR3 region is CASSPHKGSGPQHF. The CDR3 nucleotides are TGTGCCAGCAGTCCGCACAAAGGATCAGGGCCCCAGCATTTT.

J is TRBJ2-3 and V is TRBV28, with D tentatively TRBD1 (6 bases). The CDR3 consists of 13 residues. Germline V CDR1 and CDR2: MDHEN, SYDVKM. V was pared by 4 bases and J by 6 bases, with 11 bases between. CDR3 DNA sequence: TGTGCCAGCAGTTCTCTGGGGGCGGATACGCAGTATTTT. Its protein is CASSSLGADTQYF.

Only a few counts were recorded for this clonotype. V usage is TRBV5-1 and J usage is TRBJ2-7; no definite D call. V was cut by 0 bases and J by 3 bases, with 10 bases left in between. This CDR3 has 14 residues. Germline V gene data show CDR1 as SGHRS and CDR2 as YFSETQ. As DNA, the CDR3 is TGCGCCAGCAGCTTGGTCGAACGCTACTACGAGCAGTACTTC. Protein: CASSLVERYYEQYF.

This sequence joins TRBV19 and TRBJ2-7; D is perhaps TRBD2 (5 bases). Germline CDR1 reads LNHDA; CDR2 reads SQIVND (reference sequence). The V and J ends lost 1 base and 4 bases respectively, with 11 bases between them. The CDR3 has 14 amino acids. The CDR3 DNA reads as TGTGCCAGTAGTATAGCCGGAGGTGTGTACGAGCAGTACTTC. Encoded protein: CASSIAGGVYEQYF.

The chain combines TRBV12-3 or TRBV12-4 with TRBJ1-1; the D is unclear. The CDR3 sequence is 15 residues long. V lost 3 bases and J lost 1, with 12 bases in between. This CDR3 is CASSFGGIGNTEAFF. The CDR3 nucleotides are TGTGCCAGCAGTTTCGGAGGGATTGGGAACACTGAAGCTTTCTTT.

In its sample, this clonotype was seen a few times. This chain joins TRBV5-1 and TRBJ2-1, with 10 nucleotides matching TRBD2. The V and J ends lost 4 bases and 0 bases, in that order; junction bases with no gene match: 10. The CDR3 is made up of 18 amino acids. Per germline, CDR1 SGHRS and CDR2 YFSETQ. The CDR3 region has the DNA TGCGCCAGCAGCCCCGCCGGACTAGCGGAAGACTCCTACAATGAGCAGTTCTTC. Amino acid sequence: CASSPAGLAEDSYNEQFF.

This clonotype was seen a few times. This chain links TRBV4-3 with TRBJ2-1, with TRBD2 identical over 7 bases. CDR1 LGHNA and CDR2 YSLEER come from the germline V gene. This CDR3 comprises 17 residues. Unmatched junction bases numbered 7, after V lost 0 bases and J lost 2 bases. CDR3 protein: CASSQDLGEGTYNEQFF. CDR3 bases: TGCGCCAGCAGCCAAGATTTGGGGGAGGGAACCTACAATGAGCAGTTCTTC.